Listed below are T cell receptor beta chains from one sample, sequenced in a study of blood T cell repertoires in COVID-19. Libraries were prepared by immunoSEQ multiplex PCR; TCRdb keeps only in-frame clonotypes and omits some of them. Of over 55,000 clones in the sample, approximately 88% were seen once. Sequencing input: peripheral blood. Receptors were obtained from a woman older than 75 with acute or convalescent COVID-19. Both conserved end residues are part of each CDR3. D genes are given only for firm matches. Expanded clones get a size class; other rows say once, few or many, or leave the size out.

TRBV28,TRBJ2-7,-,-,CASSAGEHEQYF,TGTGCCAGCAGCGCAGGGGAGCACGAGCAGTACTTC
TRBV4-1,TRBJ2-7,TRBD2,-,CASSPGTSATYEQYF,TGCGCCAGCAGCCCTGGGACTAGCGCTACCTACGAGCAGTACTTC
TRBV4-3,TRBJ1-1,-,few,CASSQGEGSAFF,TGCGCCAGCAGCCAAGGGGAGGGATCAGCTTTCTTT
TRBV5-1,TRBJ2-2,TRBD1,once,CASGQGKETGELFF,TGCGCCAGTGGACAGGGTAAAGAAACCGGGGAGCTGTTTTTT
TRBV9,TRBJ2-3,TRBD2,-,CASSVASGGTDTQYF,TGTGCCAGCAGCGTAGCTAGCGGGGGCACAGATACGCAGTATTTT
TRBV28,TRBJ1-4,-,-,CASSPGATNEKLFF,TGTGCCAGCAGTCCCGGGGCAACTAATGAAAAACTGTTTTTT
TRBV5-1,TRBJ2-6,-,-,CASSRDGSGANVLTF,TGCGCCAGCAGCCGAGACGGGTCTGGGGCCAACGTCCTGACTTTC
TRBV9,TRBJ2-2,TRBD1,few,CASSGYRGSNTGELFF,TGTGCCAGCAGCGGGTACAGGGGGTCGAACACCGGGGAGCTGTTTTTT
TRBV3-1/TRBV3-2,TRBJ2-1,TRBD2,-,CASSHWTSRFF,TGTGCCAGCAGCCATTGGACTAGTCGGTTCTTC
TRBV3-1/TRBV3-2,TRBJ2-7,TRBD1,-,CASSLRTGGFHEQYF,TGTGCCAGCAGCCTAAGGACAGGGGGTTTCCACGAGCAGTACTTC
TRBV13,TRBJ1-1,-,-,CASSLLRWKQENTEAFF,TGTGCCAGCAGCTTATTACGGTGGAAACAGGAGAACACTGAAGCTTTCTTT
TRBV29-1,TRBJ1-1,-,-,CSGSSGHRTEAFF,TGCAGCGGTTCATCGGGACATCGAACTGAAGCTTTCTTT
TRBV27,TRBJ2-1,TRBD2,-,CASSLLAGGTSYNEQFF,TGTGCCAGCAGTCTACTAGCGGGAGGGACCTCCTACAATGAGCAGTTCTTC